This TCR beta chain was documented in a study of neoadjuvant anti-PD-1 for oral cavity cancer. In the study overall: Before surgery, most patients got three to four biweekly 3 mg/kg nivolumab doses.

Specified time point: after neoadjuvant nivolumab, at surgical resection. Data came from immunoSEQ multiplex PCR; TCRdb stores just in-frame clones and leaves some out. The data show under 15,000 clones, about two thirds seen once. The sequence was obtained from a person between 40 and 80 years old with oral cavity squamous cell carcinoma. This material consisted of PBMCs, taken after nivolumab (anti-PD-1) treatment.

CDR3: CASWGDGSYEQYF. In nucleotides, the CDR3 is TGTGCCAGCTGGGGAGATGGTTCCTACGAGCAGTACTTC. The chain is built from TRBV6-6 and TRBJ2-7; D is perhaps TRBD2 (5 bases). This CDR3 has 13 amino acids. Between the trimmed V and J ends, which lost 8 bases and 1 base, there was a span of 12 bases. Germline V gene lookup returns CDR1 MNHNY and CDR2 SVGAGI (reference sequence).